A selection of T cell receptor beta chains follows, all from one sample in a study of blood T cell repertoires in COVID-19. Libraries were prepared by immunoSEQ multiplex PCR; TCRdb keeps only in-frame clonotypes and omits some of them. The table lists under 250,000 clones, 70% to 90% of them singletons. Sequenced input: peripheral blood. The receptors come from a young man with active or convalescent COVID-19. Each CDR3 is given with its conserved first and last residue. The D gene is left open where the match is weak. Rows give clone size only sometimes, using once, few, many, or a class for an expanded clone.

D gene	V gene	clone size	J gene	CDR3 protein	CDR3 DNA
TRBD2	TRBV6-5	-	TRBJ2-2	CASGRGDTGELFF	TGTGCCAGCGGTCGGGGGGACACCGGGGAGCTGTTTTTT
TRBD1	TRBV3-1/TRBV3-2	-	TRBJ1-1	CASSHEGARTEAFF	TGTGCCAGCAGCCACGAGGGGGCGAGGACTGAAGCTTTCTTT
-	TRBV7-2	-	TRBJ2-7	CASSLRDSDYEQYF	TGTGCCAGCAGCTTACGTGATAGCGACTACGAGCAGTACTTC
TRBD1	TRBV19	-	TRBJ1-2	CASTTQGENGYTF	TGTGCCAGTACCACACAGGGGGAGAATGGCTACACCTTC
-	TRBV5-5	-	TRBJ2-7	CASSLAYDSYEQYF	TGTGCCAGCAGCTTGGCCTACGACTCCTACGAGCAGTACTTC
-	TRBV13	-	TRBJ2-5	CASSLTNQETQYF	TGTGCCAGCAGCTTGACAAACCAAGAGACCCAGTACTTC
TRBD2	TRBV19	once	TRBJ2-4	CASSISSGRANIQYF	TGTGCCAGTAGTATATCCAGCGGGAGGGCAAACATTCAGTACTTC
-	TRBV7-2	-	TRBJ2-2	CASSLVLYPTAPNTGELFF	TGTGCCAGCAGCTTAGTCCTTTACCCGACAGCACCGAACACCGGGGAGCTGTTTTTT
-	TRBV28	-	TRBJ1-1	CASSLFTGLVAEAFF	TGTGCCAGCAGTTTATTTACAGGGTTAGTTGCTGAAGCTTTCTTT
TRBD1	TRBV9	few	TRBJ2-7	CASSVQGVSYEQYF	TGTGCCAGCAGCGTGCAGGGGGTCTCCTACGAGCAGTACTTC
TRBD1	TRBV27	-	TRBJ2-5	CASSPTGFAGETQYF	TGTGCCAGCAGTCCGACAGGGTTTGCAGGGGAGACCCAGTACTTC
TRBD2	TRBV28	once	TRBJ2-1	CASSTAGVRNEQFF	TGTGCCAGCAGTACGGCGGGAGTGAGGAATGAGCAGTTCTTC
-	TRBV6-6	-	TRBJ1-3	CASSTGSRNTIYF	TGTGCCAGCAGTACAGGGAGTAGAAACACCATATATTTT
TRBD1	TRBV6-5	few	TRBJ1-1	CATRMSGGNTEAFF	TGTGCCACCAGGATGTCAGGGGGGAACACTGAAGCTTTCTTT
TRBD1	TRBV6-5	once	TRBJ1-6	CASTLTGDNSPLHF	TGTGCCAGCACCCTTACAGGGGATAATTCACCCCTCCACTTT
-	TRBV10-3	-	TRBJ1-2	CAISEIAHGYGYTF	TGTGCCATCAGTGAGATTGCGCACGGCTATGGCTACACCTTC
-	TRBV28	-	TRBJ2-7	CASTSSGSSYEQYF	TGTGCCAGCACCTCCAGTGGGAGCTCCTACGAGCAGTACTTC
TRBD1	TRBV5-3	-	TRBJ2-1	CARSWPGQGINEQFF	TGTGCCAGAAGCTGGCCGGGACAGGGGATTAATGAGCAGTTCTTC
-	TRBV5-1	-	TRBJ1-1	CASRSDLWNTEAFF	TGCGCCAGCAGATCGGACTTATGGAACACTGAAGCTTTCTTT
-	TRBV14	-	TRBJ1-1	CASSLTGDTEAFF	TGTGCCAGCAGCCTTACAGGAGACACTGAAGCTTTCTTT
TRBD2	TRBV13	-	TRBJ2-5	CASSLMSSGRVGETQYF	TGTGCCAGCAGCTTAATGTCTAGCGGGAGGGTCGGAGAGACCCAGTACTTC
-	TRBV9	-	TRBJ1-3	CASSAGSSGNTIYF	TGTGCCAGCAGCGCAGGGTCGTCAGGAAACACCATATATTTT
-	TRBV6-1	once	TRBJ1-2	CASSETLGVSYGYTF	TGTGCCAGCAGTGAAACCCTAGGGGTCTCCTATGGCTACACCTTC